The 25 T cell receptor beta chains listed next were all sequenced from one sample in a study of human CD8 memory T cell subsets. Researchers made TCR beta libraries via UMI-labeled 5' RACE. TCRdb re-called the 5' RACE reads, yielding one record per CDR3 amino acid sequence without DNA. The table lists under 20,000 distinct CDR3 sequences, with 5.4% in the top ten. The specimen sequenced was CD8+ T cells from PBMCs. The receptor set was obtained from a human donor in good health.

The chain links TRBV28 to TRBJ1-3. Per germline, CDR1 MDHEN and CDR2 SYDVKM. This CDR3 is 16 amino acids long. The CDR3 sequence: CASSLSQRGSGNTIYF.

This rearrangement joins TRBV10-1 to TRBJ1-1; the TRBD1 assignment by TCRdb is unverifiable without DNA. Germline lookup yields CDR1 WNHNN and CDR2 SYGVQD (reference sequence). The CDR3 consists of 17 residues. The chain's CDR3 is CASSEPGDRDGNTEAFF.

V and J are TRBV18 and TRBJ2-3; the D call of TRBD1 rests on TCRdb alone, since no DNA is present to check it. Germline V gene data show CDR1 as KGHSH and CDR2 as LQKENI. The CDR3 loop spans 16 amino acids. The CDR3 region is CASSSYTGGRTDTQYF.

This chain uses TRBV7-2 with TRBJ2-7. The CDR3 consists of 13 residues. Germline V gene sequence: CDR1 SGHTA, CDR2 FQGNSA. CDR3: CASSTYSSYEQYF.

The CDR3: CASSLMTTWNEKLFF. The chain recombines TRBV7-9 with TRBJ1-4. CDR1 SEHNR and CDR2 FQNEAQ come from the germline V gene (reference sequence). The CDR3 consists of 15 residues.

The chain carries TRBV7-8 and TRBJ2-7; with no DNA, the TCRdb D assignment of TRBD2 cannot be verified. The germline gives CDR1 SGHVS, CDR2 FQNEAQ. This CDR3 has 17 amino acids. The CDR3 is CASSLAVAGLVPYEQYF.

The V and J genes are TRBV7-6 and TRBJ1-2. CDR3 length: 11 residues. CDR1 is SGHVS and CDR2 is FNYEAQ in the germline V gene. The CDR3 spells CATGRLYGYTF.

The chain carries TRBV4-3 and TRBJ2-7; TCRdb gives TRBD1 as the D gene, but with no DNA this cannot be confirmed. CDR1 LGHNA and CDR2 YSLEER come from the germline V gene. The CDR3 runs 16 residues. This CDR3 reads CASSQDSRGPSYEQYF.

This chain links TRBV29-1 with TRBJ2-7; TCRdb names TRBD2, which stays unverified in the absence of DNA. CDR1 SQVTM and CDR2 ANQGSEA come from the germline V gene. The CDR3 extends over 14 amino acids. CDR3 protein: CSVVGELAEYEQYF.

The rearrangement uses TRBV19 and TRBJ1-1; TCRdb's D call, TRBD1, is unchecked because there is no DNA. The CDR3 consists of 15 residues. Germline CDR1 and CDR2: LNHDA and SQIVND (reference sequence). This CDR3 is CASSVWTGGSAEAFF.

This chain joins TRBV24-1 and TRBJ2-1; no DNA is available, so the TRBD2 call from TCRdb remains unchecked. The CDR3 consists of 16 residues. In germline, CDR1 is KGHDR, CDR2 SFDVKD. This CDR3 reads CATSELADSSYNEQFF.

V and J are TRBV7-3 and TRBJ2-7; the D call from TCRdb, TRBD2, cannot be confirmed without DNA. There are 13 residues in the CDR3. Germline CDR1 is SGHTA and CDR2 is FQGTGA. CDR3 loop: CASSRGEGHEQYF.

The V call is TRBV7-2, the J call TRBJ1-6; TCRdb returns TRBD1, unconfirmable since there is no DNA. CDR1 SGHTA and CDR2 FQGNSA come from the germline V gene. The CDR3 is 13 amino acids. CDR3 sequence reads: CASSLGRTDGLHF.

The chain has TRBV13 and TRBJ1-1. The CDR3 sequence is 13 residues long. Germline V gene data show CDR1 as PRHDT and CDR2 as FYEKMQ (reference sequence). The CDR3 protein is CASSLGGFTEAFF.

Frequency places this clonotype as medium-sized. The rearrangement uses TRBV11-3 and TRBJ2-7; there is no DNA to check the TCRdb D call of TRBD1. Germline loops: CDR1 SGHNT, CDR2 YENEEA. This CDR3 spans 14 amino acids. The CDR3 sequence: CASSPPGTGVEQYF. The full variable domain, its missing parts supplied by reference TRBV11-3 and TRBJ2-7, is EAGVVQSPRYKIIEKKQPVAFWCNPISGHNTLYWYLQNLGQGPELLIRYENEEAVDDSQLPKDRFSAERLKGVDSTLKIQPAELGDSAVYLCASSPPGTGVEQYFGPGTRLTVT.

V is TRBV20-1 and J is TRBJ1-2. Germline V gives CDR1 DFQATT, CDR2 SNEGSKA (reference sequence). The CDR3 loop spans 13 amino acids. The CDR3 spells CSARGQLNYGYTF.

This clonotype is medium-sized (0.01 to 0.1%) by frequency. This chain connects TRBV4-1 to TRBJ2-2; checking the TCRdb D call of TRBD2 is not possible without DNA. Germline V gives CDR1 MGHRA, CDR2 YSYEKL. The CDR3 length is 17 residues. The CDR3 reads CASSQVYSGRDTGELFF.

The chain carries TRBV7-8 and TRBJ1-3; TCRdb indicates TRBD1, and absent DNA this call remains unverified. This CDR3 has 15 residues. Germline V gives CDR1 SGHVS, CDR2 FQNEAQ. CDR3 region: CASSSWGGSGNTIYF. Drawing the rest from reference TRBV7-8 and TRBJ1-3, the complete variable domain is GAGVSQSPRYKVAKRGQDVALRCDPISGHVSLFWYQQALGQGPEFLTYFQNEAQLDKSGLPSDRFFAERPEGSVSTLKIQRTQQEDSAVYLCASSSWGGSGNTIYFGEGSWLTVV.

The V gene is TRBV28, the J gene TRBJ2-1; no DNA is available, so the TRBD2 call from TCRdb remains unchecked. CDR1 MDHEN and CDR2 SYDVKM come from the germline V gene. The CDR3 covers 17 residues. The CDR3 loop reads CASSPGSGRSSYNEQFF.

This clonotype shows up as medium-sized (0.01 to 0.1%) by frequency. V is TRBV11-2 and J is TRBJ2-1; without DNA, the TCRdb call of TRBD2 cannot be checked. Looked up from germline, CDR1 is SGHAT and CDR2 is FQNNGV. The CDR3 extends over 16 amino acids. This chain's CDR3 is CASSPLAGGSYNEQFF.

Judged by frequency, this clonotype is medium-sized. The genes are TRBV5-1 and TRBJ2-5; TCRdb selects TRBD2, and the lack of DNA leaves this call unchecked. The V gene's germline CDR1 is SGHRS and CDR2 YFSETQ. The CDR3 covers 18 residues. This CDR3 is CASSFGPLTSGRPETQYF.

This rearrangement joins TRBV2 to TRBJ1-1. There are 13 residues in the CDR3. The germline CDR1 and CDR2 sequences are SNHLY and FYNNEI. The CDR3 here is CASSVGVGTEAFF.

This clonotype is deemed medium-sized (0.01 to 0.1%) by its frequency. The rearrangement joins TRBV29-1 to TRBJ1-1; TCRdb's D gene call, TRBD1, goes unchecked for lack of DNA. Germline values: CDR1 SQVTM, CDR2 ANQGSEA. The CDR3 is 15 residues long. The CDR3: CSVEDLVEGAGEAFF.

CDR3 amino acids: CASSLLQAPANYGYTF. The rearrangement links TRBV28 to TRBJ1-2; TCRdb outputs TRBD1, but without DNA this stays unchecked. Per germline, CDR1 MDHEN and CDR2 SYDVKM. The CDR3 loop spans 16 amino acids.

This clonotype is called medium-sized (0.01 to 0.1%) based on its frequency. V usage is TRBV5-1 and J usage is TRBJ2-1; TCRdb gives TRBD2 as the D gene, but with no DNA this cannot be confirmed. CDR1 and CDR2 (germline): SGHRS, YFSETQ. The CDR3 is 19 amino acids. CDR3 sequence reads: CASSSGTSGSGSSYNEQFF.